These 21 T cell receptor beta chains came from one sample sequenced in a study of blood T cell repertoires in COVID-19. Sequenced by immunoSEQ multiplex PCR; TCRdb stores in-frame clones only, minus some. This sample has around 19,000 clones, with over 80% found just once. What was sequenced was peripheral blood. These receptors were obtained from a human donor in a cohort sampled during active COVID-19. The donor label of this sample is uncertain.

The J gene is TRBJ2-1, the V gene TRBV7-2; 10 bases match TRBD2. This CDR3 region has 14 residues. Germline trimming cut 6 bases from V and 7 bases from J; bases unmatched to any gene: 6. Germline V CDR1 and CDR2: SGHTA, FQGNSA. CDR3: CASRPSGSRNEQFF. The CDR3 DNA reads as TGTGCCAGCAGACCTAGCGGGAGTCGAAATGAGCAGTTCTTC. Full variable domain (remainder filled in from reference TRBV7-2 and TRBJ2-1): GAGVSQSPSNKVTEKGKDVELRCDPISGHTALYWYRQSLGQGLEFLIYFQGNSAPDKSGLPSDRFSAERTGGSVSTLTIQRTQQEDSAVYLCASRPSGSRNEQFFGPGTRLTVL.

This clone appeared a single time. The chain uses TRBV18 and TRBJ2-6; 9 bases map to TRBD1. J was trimmed by 0 bases and V by 5 bases; bases with no gene match: 14. The germline gives CDR1 KGHSH, CDR2 LQKENI. This CDR3 is 20 amino acids long. The CDR3, as DNA: TGTGCCAGCTCATCCACCATTGGGGACAGGGAAAGCTCTGGGGCCAACGTCCTGACTTTC. Protein sequence: CASSSTIGDRESSGANVLTF.

The chain combines TRBV11-2 with TRBJ2-3; D uncertain. Trimming took 3 bases from V and 3 from J, leaving 4 bases between them. Germline CDR1 reads SGHAT; CDR2 reads FQNNGV. CDR3 length: 12 residues. In nucleotides, the CDR3 is TGTGCCAGCAGCTTTTTAACAGATACGCAGTATTTT. Protein sequence: CASSFLTDTQYF.

This sequence joins TRBV15 and TRBJ2-3, with TRBD2 identical over 7 bases. The ends lost 1 base at V and 2 bases at J; junction bases unmatched: 3. Germline V CDR1 and CDR2: LNHNV, YYDKDF (reference sequence). The length of the CDR3 is 15 residues. The CDR3 bases are TGTGCCACCAGCAGAGGAGCGGGATACACAGATACGCAGTATTTT. The encoded protein is CATSRGAGYTDTQYF.

In its sample, this clone was seen once. In DNA form, the CDR3 reads TGTGCCAGCAGGCCCACTAGCGGGAGGTCAGATACGCAGTATTTT. Amino acid sequence: CASRPTSGRSDTQYF. The rearrangement links TRBV7-9 to TRBJ2-3, with 12 positions matching TRBD2. CDR1 is SEHNR and CDR2 is FQNEAQ in the germline V gene (reference sequence). With 6 bases clipped from V and 4 bases from J, the junction kept 5 bases outside the gene matches. The CDR3 is made up of 15 amino acids.

The chain carries TRBV9 and TRBJ2-1, with TRBD2 matching 9 bases. The CDR3 spans 19 residues. V dropped 0 bases and J dropped 7; count of bases not matched to a gene: 17. Per germline, CDR1 SGDLS and CDR2 YYNGEE. The CDR3 coding sequence is TGTGCCAGCAGCGTAGTTGGTGGTAGCGGGAGTCCCCGCGAGAATGAGCAGTTCTTC. This gives the protein CASSVVGGSGSPRENEQFF. Variable domain in full (rest from reference TRBV9 and TRBJ2-1): DSGVTQTPKHLITATGQRVTLRCSPRSGDLSVYWYQQSLDQGLQFLIQYYNGEERAKGNILERFSAQQFPDLHSELNLSSLELGDSALYFCASSVVGGSGSPRENEQFFGPGTRLTVL.

The chain uses TRBV7-9 and TRBJ2-4, with 7 bases aligning to TRBD1. This CDR3 has 19 amino acids. With V trimmed by 3 bases and J by 0 bases, 14 bases remained unmatched. The germline CDR1 and CDR2 sequences are SEHNR and FQNEAQ (reference sequence). CDR3 bases: TGTGCCAGCAGCTTCCCGACAGGGAGTCCGTATTTAGCCAAAAACATTCAGTACTTC. It codes for CASSFPTGSPYLAKNIQYF.

This clone was found once. This chain joins TRBV6-5 and TRBJ1-1, with D tentatively TRBD1 (5 bases). Germline-derived CDR1 and CDR2 are MNHEY and SVGAGI. V was cut by 2 bases and J by 1 base, with 11 bases left in between. This CDR3 is 15 amino acids long. Here the CDR3 reads CASSYMGPRNTEAFF. CDR3 nucleotides: TGTGCCAGCAGTTACATGGGGCCCCGGAACACTGAAGCTTTCTTT.

The chain uses TRBV5-4 and TRBJ1-1; 7 nucleotides align to TRBD1. The CDR3 is made up of 13 amino acids. Unmatched junction bases numbered 4, after V lost 5 bases and J lost 3 bases. Germline-derived CDR1 and CDR2 are SGHNT and YYREEE (reference sequence). CDR3 in DNA: TGTGCCAGCAGGCCGGACAGGCACACTGAAGCTTTCTTT. Translated, it gives CASRPDRHTEAFF. Full variable domain (missing parts from reference TRBV5-4 and TRBJ1-1): ETGVTQSPTHLIKTRGQQVTLRCSSQSGHNTVSWYQQALGQGPQFIFQYYREEENGRGNFPPRFSGLQFPNYSSELNVNALELDDSALYLCASRPDRHTEAFFGQGTRLTVV.

The gene calls are TRBV6-1 and TRBJ2-3; 12 bases map to TRBD1. This CDR3 has 18 amino acids. Germline assignment: CDR1 MNHNS and CDR2 SASEGT. Losses at the gene ends were 0 bases for V and 4 bases for J; bases not matched to a gene: 8. The CDR3 loop reads CASSEALPGQGAPDTQYF. The CDR3 DNA reads as TGTGCCAGCAGTGAAGCGCTCCCGGGACAGGGGGCTCCAGATACGCAGTATTTT.

This clone was detected a few times. The V call is TRBV29-1, the J call TRBJ1-1; D call uncertain. V was trimmed by 7 bases and J by 8 bases, leaving 5 bases between them. The CDR3 is 8 residues long. The germline gives CDR1 SQVTM, CDR2 ANQGSEA. CDR3: CSASEAFF. CDR3 bases: TGCAGCGCCTCCGAAGCTTTCTTT.

This clone was seen once. V usage is TRBV5-1 and J usage is TRBJ1-1, with 7 bases matching TRBD1. V trimming: 4 bases; J trimming: 3 bases; junction bases outside the gene matches: 6. Germline V lookup: CDR1 SGHRS, CDR2 YFSETQ. The CDR3 spans 14 residues. CDR3 residues: CASSPRDSYTEAFF. The CDR3 coding sequence is TGCGCCAGCAGCCCGAGGGACAGTTACACTGAAGCTTTCTTT.

The genes are TRBV19 and TRBJ1-5; TRBD1 aligns across 7 bases. Germline CDR1 and CDR2: LNHDA and SQIVND (reference sequence). V was clipped by 4 bases and J by 2 bases; unmatched bases: 5. The CDR3 runs 15 residues. CDR3 sequence reads: CASSRGQRGNQPQHF. The CDR3 region has the DNA TGTGCCAGTAGTAGGGGACAGCGGGGCAATCAGCCCCAGCATTTT.

This clone appeared once. V is TRBV4-2 and J is TRBJ2-3, with 12 bases lining up with TRBD2. Germline CDR1 LGHNA, CDR2 YNFKEQ. J lost 5 bases, V lost 0 bases, and 3 bases had no gene match. CDR3 length: 16 residues. CDR3 sequence reads: CASSQDEGLAGDTQYF. The CDR3 DNA is TGTGCCAGCAGCCAAGATGAGGGACTAGCGGGAGATACGCAGTATTTT.

The CDR3: CASRRSGTPQETQYF. CDR3 DNA: TGTGCCAGCAGAAGATCCGGGACTCCCCAAGAGACCCAGTACTTC. The chain carries TRBV6-5 and TRBJ2-5; maybe TRBD2 (6 bases). V lost 6 bases and J 1 base, leaving 15 bases between the germline ends. The CDR3 is made up of 15 amino acids. The germline V gene has CDR1 MNHEY and CDR2 SVGAGI.

A few counts support this clone. The rearrangement uses TRBV6-6 and TRBJ1-5; no clear D. With 0 bases removed from V and 2 bases from J, the gap between germline ends came to 5 bases. The CDR3 consists of 14 residues. Germline CDR1 MNHNY, CDR2 SVGAGI (reference sequence). CDR3 bases: TGTGCCAGCAGTTACTCAGGAGGCAATCAGCCCCAGCATTTT. It encodes CASSYSGGNQPQHF.

This chain uses TRBV25-1 with TRBJ1-2; 9 nucleotides line up with TRBD1. V lost 4 bases and J lost 8; bases outside the gene matches: 5. Germline V gene sequence: CDR1 MGHDK, CDR2 SYGVNS. The CDR3 extends over 13 amino acids. The CDR3 sequence: CASSAATGGGYTF. The CDR3 DNA follows: TGTGCCAGCAGTGCCGCGACAGGGGGAGGCTACACCTTC.

This chain uses TRBV7-9 with TRBJ2-7; 10 bases agree with TRBD2. Unmatched junction bases numbered 7, after V lost 5 bases and J lost 0 bases. This CDR3 comprises 16 residues. Germline values: CDR1 SEHNR, CDR2 FQNEAQ (reference sequence). The CDR3 protein is CASSHTGTSASYEQYF. CDR3 coding DNA: TGTGCCAGCAGCCACACCGGGACTAGCGCCTCCTACGAGCAGTACTTC.

V is TRBV30 and J is TRBJ1-1; no definite D call. The V gene's germline CDR1 is GTSNPN and CDR2 SVGIG (reference sequence). The CDR3 totals 12 residues. Trimming took off 7 bases at V and 4 bases at J, with 13 bases between the two ends. As DNA, the CDR3 is TGTGCCTCGGGCCGGGGATCCACTGAAGCTTTCTTT. It encodes CASGRGSTEAFF.

V is TRBV5-5 and J is TRBJ1-1; D perhaps matches TRBD1 (5 bases). This CDR3 has 12 amino acids. Trimming took 4 bases from V and 5 from J, leaving 9 bases between them. Germline V gives CDR1 SGHKS, CDR2 YYEKEE (reference sequence). CDR3 region: CASSREGTEAFF. The CDR3 DNA is TGTGCCAGCAGCCGGGAGGGGACTGAAGCTTTCTTT.

This sequence joins TRBV5-1 and TRBJ2-3; 7 bases align to TRBD1. The CDR3 length is 15 residues. Germline V lookup: CDR1 SGHRS, CDR2 YFSETQ. After removal of 4 bases from V and 4 bases from J, the junction contained 9 bases not matched to a gene. The CDR3 reads CASSRQGLEADTQYF. The DNA for the CDR3 is TGCGCCAGCAGCCGACAGGGTCTAGAGGCAGATACGCAGTATTTT.